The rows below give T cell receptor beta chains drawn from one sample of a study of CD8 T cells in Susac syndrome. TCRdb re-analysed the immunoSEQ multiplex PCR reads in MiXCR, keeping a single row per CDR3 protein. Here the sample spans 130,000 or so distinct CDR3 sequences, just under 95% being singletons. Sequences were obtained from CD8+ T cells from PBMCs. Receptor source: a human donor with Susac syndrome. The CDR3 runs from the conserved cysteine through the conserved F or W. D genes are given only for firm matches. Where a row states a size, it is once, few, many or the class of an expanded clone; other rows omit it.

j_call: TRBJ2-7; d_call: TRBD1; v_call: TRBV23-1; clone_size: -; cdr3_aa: CASSPPGTGVNEQYF; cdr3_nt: TGCGCCAGCAGTCCCCCGGGGACAGGGGTGAACGAGCAGTACTTC
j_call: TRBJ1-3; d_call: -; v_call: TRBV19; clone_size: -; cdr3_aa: CASTAGSSGNTIYF; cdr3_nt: TGTGCCAGTACCGCAGGTTCCTCTGGAAACACCATATATTTT
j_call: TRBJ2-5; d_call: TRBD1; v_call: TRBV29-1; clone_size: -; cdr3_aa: CSVDRDRGIETQYF; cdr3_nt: TGCAGCGTCGATAGGGACAGGGGTATTGAGACCCAGTACTTC
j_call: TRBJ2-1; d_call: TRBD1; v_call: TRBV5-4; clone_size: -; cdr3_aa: CASSSLDRGTIDEQFF; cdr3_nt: TGTGCCAGCAGCTCGCTGGACAGGGGGACGATCGATGAGCAGTTCTTC
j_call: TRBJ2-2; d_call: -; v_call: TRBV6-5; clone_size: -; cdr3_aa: CASSYSSVVLAGELFF; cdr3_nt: TGTGCCAGCAGTTACTCGAGCGTGGTCCTGGCCGGGGAGCTGTTTTTT
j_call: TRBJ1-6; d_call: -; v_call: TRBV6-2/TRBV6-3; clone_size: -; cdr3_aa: CASSYGYSPLHF; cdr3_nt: TGTGCCAGCAGTTACGGCTATTCACCCCTCCACTTT
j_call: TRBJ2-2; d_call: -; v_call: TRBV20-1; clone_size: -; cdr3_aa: CSASRTGELFF; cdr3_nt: TGCAGTGCTAGCCGGACCGGGGAGCTGTTTTTT
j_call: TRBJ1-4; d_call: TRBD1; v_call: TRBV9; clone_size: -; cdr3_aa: CASSSGQGIEKLFF; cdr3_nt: TGTGCCAGCAGCTCGGGACAGGGTATCGAAAAACTGTTTTTT
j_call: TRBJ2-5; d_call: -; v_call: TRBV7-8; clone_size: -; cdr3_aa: CASSLVKLVMGETQYF; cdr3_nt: TGTGCCAGCAGCTTAGTAAAGCTAGTTATGGGGGAGACCCAGTACTTC
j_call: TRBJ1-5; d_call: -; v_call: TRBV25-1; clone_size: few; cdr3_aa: CASSPRGSNQPQHF; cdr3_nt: TGTGCCAGCTCGCCCAGGGGTAGCAATCAGCCCCAGCATTTT
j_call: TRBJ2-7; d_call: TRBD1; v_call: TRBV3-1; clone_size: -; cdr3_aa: CASSPTTGAYEQYF; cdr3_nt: TGTGCCAGCAGCCCTACGACAGGGGCCTACGAGCAGTACTTC
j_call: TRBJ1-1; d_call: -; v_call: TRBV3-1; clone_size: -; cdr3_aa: CASSHPNTEAFF; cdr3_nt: TGTGCCAGCAGCCATCCAAACACTGAAGCTTTCTTT
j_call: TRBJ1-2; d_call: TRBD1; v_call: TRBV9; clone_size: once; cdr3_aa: CASSSQVEQGWYGYTF; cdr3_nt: TGTGCCAGCAGCTCCCAGGTAGAACAGGGGTGGTATGGCTACACCTTC
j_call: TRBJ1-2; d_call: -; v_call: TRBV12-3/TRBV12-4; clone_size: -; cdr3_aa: CASSQSRGYTF; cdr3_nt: TGTGCCAGCAGCCAATCTAGGGGCTACACCTTC
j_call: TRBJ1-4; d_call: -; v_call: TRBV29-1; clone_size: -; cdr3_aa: CSVRPRTNEKLFF; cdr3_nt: TGCAGCGTTCGCCCTCGGACTAATGAAAAACTGTTTTTT
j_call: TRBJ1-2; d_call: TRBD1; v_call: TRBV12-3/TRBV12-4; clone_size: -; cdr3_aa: CASSQTGGDYGYTF; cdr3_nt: TGTGCCAGCAGTCAGACAGGGGGCGACTATGGCTACACCTTC
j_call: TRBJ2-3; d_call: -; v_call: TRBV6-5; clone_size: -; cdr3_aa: CASGPGQRPSTDTQYF; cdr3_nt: TGTGCCAGCGGGCCCGGACAGCGACCTAGCACAGATACGCAGTATTTT
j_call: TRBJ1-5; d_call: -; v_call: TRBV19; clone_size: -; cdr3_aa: CASSIGGYQPQHF; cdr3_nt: TGTGCCAGTAGTATAGGGGGATATCAGCCCCAGCATTTT
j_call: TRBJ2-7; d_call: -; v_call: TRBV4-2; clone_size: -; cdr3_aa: CASSQATREQYF; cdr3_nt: TGTGCCAGCAGCCAAGCCACTCGTGAGCAGTACTTC
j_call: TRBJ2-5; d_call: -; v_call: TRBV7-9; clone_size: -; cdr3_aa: CASSLPLGFQETQYF; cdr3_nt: TGTGCCAGCAGCTTGCCCTTGGGATTCCAAGAGACCCAGTACTTC
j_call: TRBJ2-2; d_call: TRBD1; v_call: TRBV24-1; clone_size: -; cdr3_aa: CATRDREGTGELFF; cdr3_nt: TGTGCCACTAGGGACAGGGAAGGGACCGGGGAGCTGTTTTTT
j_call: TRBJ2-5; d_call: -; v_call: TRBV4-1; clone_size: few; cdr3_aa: CASSQDTEETQYF; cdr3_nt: TGCGCCAGCAGCCAAGATACTGAAGAGACCCAGTACTTC
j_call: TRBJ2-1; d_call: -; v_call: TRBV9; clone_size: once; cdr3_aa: CASSVMAGAENEQFF; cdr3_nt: TGTGCCAGCAGCGTAATGGCAGGGGCCGAGAATGAGCAGTTCTTC
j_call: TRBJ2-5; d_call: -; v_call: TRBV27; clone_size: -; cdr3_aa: CASSYFGETQYF; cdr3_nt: TGTGCCAGCAGTTACTTCGGAGAGACCCAGTACTTC
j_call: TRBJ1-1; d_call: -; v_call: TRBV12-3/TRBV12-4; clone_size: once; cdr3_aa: CASRPLRQAVAFF; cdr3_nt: TGTGCCAGCCGACCCCTAAGACAGGCTGTCGCTTTCTTT
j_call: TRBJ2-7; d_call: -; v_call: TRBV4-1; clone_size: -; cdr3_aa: CASSQESSGTPSYEQYF; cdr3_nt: TGCGCCAGCAGCCAAGAGAGTTCCGGGACGCCTTCCTACGAGCAGTACTTC
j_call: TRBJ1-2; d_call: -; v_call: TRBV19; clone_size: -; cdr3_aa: CASSIRWANYGYTF; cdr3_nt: TGTGCCAGTAGTATCCGCTGGGCTAACTATGGCTACACCTTC
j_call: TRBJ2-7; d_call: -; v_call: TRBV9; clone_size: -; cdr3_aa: CASSVGPGGGYEQYF; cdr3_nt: TGTGCCAGCAGCGTAGGACCCGGTGGAGGCTACGAGCAGTACTTC
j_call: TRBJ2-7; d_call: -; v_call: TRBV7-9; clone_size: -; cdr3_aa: CASITTGGEQYF; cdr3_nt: TGTGCCAGCATCACAACAGGAGGCGAGCAGTACTTC
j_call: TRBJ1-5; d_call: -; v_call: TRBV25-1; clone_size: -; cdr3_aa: CASSGSYSNQPQHF; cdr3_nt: TGTGCCAGCAGTGGGTCTTATAGCAATCAGCCCCAGCATTTT
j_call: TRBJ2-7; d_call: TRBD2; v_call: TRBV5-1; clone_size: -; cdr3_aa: CASSLRTSTYEQYF; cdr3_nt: TGCGCCAGCAGCCTGAGGACTAGCACCTACGAGCAGTACTTC
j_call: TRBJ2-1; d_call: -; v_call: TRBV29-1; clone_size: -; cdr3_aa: CSVELGTEIYNEQFF; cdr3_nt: TGCAGCGTTGAATTGGGGACTGAGATTTACAATGAGCAGTTCTTC
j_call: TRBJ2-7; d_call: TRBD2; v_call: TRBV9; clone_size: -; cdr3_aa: CASSPVAGGYEQYF; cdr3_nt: TGTGCCAGCAGCCCCGTAGCGGGAGGCTACGAGCAGTACTTC
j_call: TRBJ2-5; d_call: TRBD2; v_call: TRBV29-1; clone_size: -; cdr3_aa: CSAAERGGQETQYF; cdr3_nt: TGCAGCGCCGCAGAGCGGGGAGGCCAAGAGACCCAGTACTTC
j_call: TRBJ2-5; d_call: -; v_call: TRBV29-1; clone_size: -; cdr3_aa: CSVEDGRQYGETQYF; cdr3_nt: TGCAGCGTTGAAGACGGACGACAGTACGGAGAGACCCAGTACTTC
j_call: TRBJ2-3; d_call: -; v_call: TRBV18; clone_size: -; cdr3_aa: CASSPPERARNTDTQYF; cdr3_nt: TGTGCCAGCTCACCACCGGAGAGGGCTAGAAACACAGATACGCAGTATTTT